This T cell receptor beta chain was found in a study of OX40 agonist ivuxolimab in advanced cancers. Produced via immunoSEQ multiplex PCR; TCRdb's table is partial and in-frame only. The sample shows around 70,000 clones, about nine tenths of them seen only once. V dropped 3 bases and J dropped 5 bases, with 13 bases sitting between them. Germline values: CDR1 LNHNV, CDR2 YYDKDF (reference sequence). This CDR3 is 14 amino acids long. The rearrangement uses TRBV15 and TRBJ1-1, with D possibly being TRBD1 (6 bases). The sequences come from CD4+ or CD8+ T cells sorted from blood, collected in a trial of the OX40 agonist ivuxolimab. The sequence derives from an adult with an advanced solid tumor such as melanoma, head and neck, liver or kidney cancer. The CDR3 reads CATSSKGQRTEAFF. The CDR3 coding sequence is TGTGCCACCAGCAGTAAAGGACAGAGGACTGAAGCTTTCTTT.